This is a list of T cell receptor beta chains from one sample in a study of blood T cell repertoires in COVID-19. Some clones are missing from TCRdb's copy, which holds only in-frame ones; the method was immunoSEQ multiplex PCR. The sample has 100,000 to 150,000 clones; around 88% are singletons. Sequenced material: peripheral blood. The origin of the receptors is a man at least 80 years old with active or convalescent COVID-19. Both conserved end residues are part of each CDR3. A D gene is named only where the DNA matches it firmly. Some rows have no size entry. The others give once, few or many, or a class for an expanded clone.

d_gene	v_gene	j_gene	abundance	CDR3nt	CDR3aa
TRBD2	TRBV7-3	TRBJ2-1	once	TGTGCCAGCAGCTTGCGACTAGCGGGGGCCTACAATGAGCAGTTCTTC	CASSLRLAGAYNEQFF
-	TRBV9	TRBJ1-2	-	TGTGCCAGCAGCGCCCTCCGGGAAGGGAACTATGGCTACACCTTC	CASSALREGNYGYTF
TRBD1	TRBV7-8	TRBJ1-1	-	TGTGCCAGCAGCTTAGACGGACAGGGGGTCACTGAAGCTTTCTTT	CASSLDGQGVTEAFF
-	TRBV4-1	TRBJ1-2	-	TGCGCCAGCAGCCAAGATACCACAGGGCCCTATGGCTACACCTTC	CASSQDTTGPYGYTF
-	TRBV18	TRBJ2-2	-	TGTGCCAGCTCACCACCGACCGGGACGAACACCGGGGAGCTGTTTTTT	CASSPPTGTNTGELFF
TRBD1	TRBV10-3	TRBJ1-4	-	TGTGCCATCAGTGGGGGACAGGGGATGGATGAAAAACTGTTTTTT	CAISGGQGMDEKLFF
TRBD2	TRBV7-2	TRBJ2-2	-	TGTGCCAGCAGCTTGTTTGGACTAGCGGAGAACACCGGGGAGCTGTTTTTT	CASSLFGLAENTGELFF
TRBD2	TRBV7-8	TRBJ2-2	-	TGTGCCAGCAGCTTAGCGGGGACTAGCGGGAGGGCGAACACCGGGGAGCTGTTTTTT	CASSLAGTSGRANTGELFF
-	TRBV6-6	TRBJ2-5	-	TGTGCCAGCAGTCTTACAGCTTATTCCCCGGAGACCCAGTACTTC	CASSLTAYSPETQYF
TRBD2	TRBV29-1	TRBJ2-7	once	TGCAGCGTTGAAGAAACTAGCGGTTCTGGGGAGCAGTACTTC	CSVEETSGSGEQYF
TRBD2	TRBV19	TRBJ2-1	-	TGTGCCAGTAGTATTGCATCTGGCGGGGGGGCGGTTGAGCAGTTCTTC	CASSIASGGGAVEQFF
-	TRBV7-2	TRBJ1-6	-	TGTGCCAGCAGCTTAGGGGGGGGAAGTTCACCCCTCCACTTT	CASSLGGGSSPLHF
-	TRBV6-8	TRBJ2-5	-	TGTGCCAGCACTTCAGCCCCCGGGGGACCCCACCAAGAGACCCAGTACTTC	CASTSAPGGPHQETQYF
-	TRBV15	TRBJ1-4	-	TGTGCCACCAGCAGAGATGGGCAAAGTAATGAAAAACTGTTTTTT	CATSRDGQSNEKLFF